This TCR beta chain was obtained from a study of early T cells in non-severe SARS-CoV-2 infection. Study-level results: VDJdb matching, biased toward anti-spike CD8 responses, missed private and CD4 specificities.

The library protocol tagged individual cDNA molecules with unique molecular identifiers. One entry per CDR3 protein results from TCRdb running MiXCR on the 5' RACE reads. The data contain about 60,000 distinct CDR3 sequences, under 10% of them singletons. The CDR3 loop spans 12 amino acids. Looked up from germline, CDR1 is SEHNR and CDR2 is FQNEAQ (reference sequence). V was cut by 5 bases and J by 10 bases, with 12 bases left in between. For this clonotype: What it binds is not known.

Sequenced material: whole blood. The clonotype comes from an adult who was a healthcare worker with PCR-confirmed SARS-CoV-2 infection or an uninfected control (not recorded which). This chain links TRBV7-9 with TRBJ2-1; no reliable D call. The CDR3 region is CASSPPPEEQFF. CDR3 DNA: TGTGCCAGCAGCCCCCCCCCAGAGGAGCAGTTCTTC.